The clone carrying this TCR beta chain was detected only once. In the original processing: From reference gene primer amplification, estimates of nucleated cell counts were derived. Generated by immunoSEQ multiplex PCR, the TCRdb table keeps only in-frame clones and is missing some. The V and J calls and clone size come from that table; D and trimming were worked out from the DNA. The sample comprises under 250,000 clones, 75% to 85% of which are singletons, and about 6.5% rests with the top ten. This record comes from a study of blood T cell repertoires in COVID-19. At the level of the study: Some COVID-19 samples were acute and others convalescent; all came from the United States, Italy and Spain. Sources were T cells, B-cell-depleted T cells, or PBMCs; the material itself was cDNA or gDNA.

Losses at the gene ends were 7 bases for V and 5 bases for J; bases not matched to a gene: 7. The CDR3 is 14 residues long. CDR1 is SEHNR and CDR2 is FQNEAQ in the germline V gene (reference sequence). Enrolment of Seattle patients took place during active infection, and they were followed longitudinally. Sequenced sample: peripheral blood. The sequence came from a middle-aged woman with COVID-19, enrolled during active disease. The V gene is TRBV7-9, the J gene TRBJ1-1, with 10 bases aligning to TRBD1. CDR3 coding DNA: TGTGCCAGCACCATGGGACAGGGGTTAACTGAAGCTTTCTTT. Translating it yields CASTMGQGLTEAFF.